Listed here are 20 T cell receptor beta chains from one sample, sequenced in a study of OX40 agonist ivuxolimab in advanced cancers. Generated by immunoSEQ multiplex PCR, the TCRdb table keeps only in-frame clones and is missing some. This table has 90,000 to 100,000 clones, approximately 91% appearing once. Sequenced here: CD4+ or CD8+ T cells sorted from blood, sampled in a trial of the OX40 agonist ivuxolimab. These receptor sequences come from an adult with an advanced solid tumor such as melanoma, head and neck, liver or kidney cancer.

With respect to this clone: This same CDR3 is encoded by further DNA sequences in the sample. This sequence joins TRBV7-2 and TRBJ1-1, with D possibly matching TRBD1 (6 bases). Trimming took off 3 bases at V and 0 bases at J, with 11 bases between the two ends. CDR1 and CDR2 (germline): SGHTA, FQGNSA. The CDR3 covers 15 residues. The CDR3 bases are TGTGCCAGCAGCTTTGGGACATCTTTGAACACTGAAGCTTTCTTT. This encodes CASSFGTSLNTEAFF.

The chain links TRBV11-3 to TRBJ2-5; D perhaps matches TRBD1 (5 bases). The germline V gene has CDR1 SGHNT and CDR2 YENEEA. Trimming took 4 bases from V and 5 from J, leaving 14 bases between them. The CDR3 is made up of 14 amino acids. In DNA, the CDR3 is TGTGCCAGCAGCTCGTCTAGGGGCCGGGAGACCCAGTACTTC. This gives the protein CASSSSRGRETQYF.

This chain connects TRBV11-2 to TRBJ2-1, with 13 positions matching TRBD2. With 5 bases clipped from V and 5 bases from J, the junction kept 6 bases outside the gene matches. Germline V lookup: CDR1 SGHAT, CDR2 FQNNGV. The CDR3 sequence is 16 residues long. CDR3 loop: CASSRTSGRGDNEQFF. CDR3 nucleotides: TGTGCCAGCAGCCGGACTAGCGGGAGAGGCGACAATGAGCAGTTCTTC. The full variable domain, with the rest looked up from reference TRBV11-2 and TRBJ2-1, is EAGVAQSPRYKIIEKRQSVAFWCNPISGHATLYWYQQILGQGPKLLIQFQNNGVVDDSQLPKDRFSAERLKGVDSTLKIQPAKLEDSAVYLCASSRTSGRGDNEQFFGPGTRLTVL.

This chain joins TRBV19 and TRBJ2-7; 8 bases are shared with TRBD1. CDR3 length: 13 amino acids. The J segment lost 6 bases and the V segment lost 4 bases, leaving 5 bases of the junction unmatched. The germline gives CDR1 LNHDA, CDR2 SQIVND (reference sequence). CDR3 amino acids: CASSTSTGGEQYF. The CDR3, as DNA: TGTGCCAGTAGTACTTCTACAGGGGGCGAGCAGTACTTC.

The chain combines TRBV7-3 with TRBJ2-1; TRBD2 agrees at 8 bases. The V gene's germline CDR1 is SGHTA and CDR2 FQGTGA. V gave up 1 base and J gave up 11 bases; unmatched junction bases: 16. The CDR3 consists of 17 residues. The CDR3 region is CASSLSSVAGIAMKQFF. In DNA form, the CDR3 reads TGTGCCAGCAGCTTAAGTTCCGTAGCGGGAATAGCGATGAAGCAGTTCTTC.

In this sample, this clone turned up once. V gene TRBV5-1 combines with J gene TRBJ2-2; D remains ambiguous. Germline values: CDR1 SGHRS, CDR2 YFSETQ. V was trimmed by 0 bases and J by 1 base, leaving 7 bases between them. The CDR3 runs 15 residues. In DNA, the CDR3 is TGCGCCAGCAGCTTGGAAGGCAGGAACACCGGGGAGCTGTTTTTT. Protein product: CASSLEGRNTGELFF.

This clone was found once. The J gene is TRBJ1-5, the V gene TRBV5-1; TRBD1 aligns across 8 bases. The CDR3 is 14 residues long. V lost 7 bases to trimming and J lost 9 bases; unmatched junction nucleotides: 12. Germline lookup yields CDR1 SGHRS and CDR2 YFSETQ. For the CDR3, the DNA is TGCGCCAGCGCGCCTGGACAGGGAGGTCCGCCCCAGCATTTT. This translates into CASAPGQGGPPQHF.

In DNA form, the CDR3 reads TGCGCCAGCAGAAGGGAAACCTATGGCTACACCTTC. Amino acid sequence: CASRRETYGYTF. The genes are TRBV10-2 and TRBJ1-2, with D unresolved. Trimming stripped 6 bases from V and 4 bases from J, with 9 bases between. Germline values: CDR1 WSHSY, CDR2 SAAADI. This CDR3 has 12 amino acids.

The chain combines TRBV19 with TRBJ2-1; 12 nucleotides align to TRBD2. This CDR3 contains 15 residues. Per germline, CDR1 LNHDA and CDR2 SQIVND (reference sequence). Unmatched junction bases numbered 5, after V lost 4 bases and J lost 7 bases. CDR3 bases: TGTGCCAGTAGTACCACTAGCGGGAGGAGGAATGAGCAGTTCTTC. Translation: CASSTTSGRRNEQFF.

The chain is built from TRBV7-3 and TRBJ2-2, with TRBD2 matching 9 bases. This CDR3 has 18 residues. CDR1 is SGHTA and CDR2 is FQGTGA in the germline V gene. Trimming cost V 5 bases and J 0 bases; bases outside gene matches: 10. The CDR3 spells CASSRFPGLAANTGELFF. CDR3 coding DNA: TGTGCCAGCAGCCGATTCCCGGGACTAGCTGCGAACACCGGGGAGCTGTTTTTT.

The CDR3 here is CASSEREAEAFF. In DNA, the CDR3 is TGTGCCAGCAGTGAAAGGGAAGCTGAAGCTTTCTTT. The chain carries TRBV6-1 and TRBJ1-1; no clear D. This CDR3 comprises 12 residues. The germline V and J ends were trimmed by 2 bases and 6 bases, with 7 bases remaining between them. The germline gives CDR1 MNHNS, CDR2 SASEGT.

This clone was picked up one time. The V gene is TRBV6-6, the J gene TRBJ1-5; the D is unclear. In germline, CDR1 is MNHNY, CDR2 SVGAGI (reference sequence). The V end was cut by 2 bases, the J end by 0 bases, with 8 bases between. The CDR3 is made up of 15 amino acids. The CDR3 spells CASSYGGYSNQPQHF. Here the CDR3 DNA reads TGTGCCAGCAGTTACGGAGGGTATAGCAATCAGCCCCAGCATTTT.

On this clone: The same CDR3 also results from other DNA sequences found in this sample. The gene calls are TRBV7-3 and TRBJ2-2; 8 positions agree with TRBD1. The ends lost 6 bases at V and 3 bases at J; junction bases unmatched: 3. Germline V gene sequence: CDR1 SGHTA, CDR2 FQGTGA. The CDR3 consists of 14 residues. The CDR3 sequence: CASSPDRDTGELFF. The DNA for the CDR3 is TGTGCCAGCAGTCCGGACAGGGACACCGGGGAGCTGTTTTTT.

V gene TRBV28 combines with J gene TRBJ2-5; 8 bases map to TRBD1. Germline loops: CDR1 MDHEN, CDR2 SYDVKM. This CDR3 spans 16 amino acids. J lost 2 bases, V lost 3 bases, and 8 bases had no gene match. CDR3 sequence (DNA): TGTGCCAGCAGTTTGGGTGGGACAGGCAGACAAGAGACCCAGTACTTC. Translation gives CASSLGGTGRQETQYF.

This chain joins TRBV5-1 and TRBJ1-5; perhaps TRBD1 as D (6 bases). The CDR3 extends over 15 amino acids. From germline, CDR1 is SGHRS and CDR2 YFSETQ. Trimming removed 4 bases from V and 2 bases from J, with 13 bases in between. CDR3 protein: CASSLQGGGNQPQHF. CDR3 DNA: TGCGCCAGCAGCCTACAGGGTGGGGGCAATCAGCCCCAGCATTTT.

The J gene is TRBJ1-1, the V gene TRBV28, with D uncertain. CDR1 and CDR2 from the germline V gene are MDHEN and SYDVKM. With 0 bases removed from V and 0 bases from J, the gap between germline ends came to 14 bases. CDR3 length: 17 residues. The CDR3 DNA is TGTGCCAGCAGTTTATGGACCTCCTTTCTGATGAACACTGAAGCTTTCTTT. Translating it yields CASSLWTSFLMNTEAFF. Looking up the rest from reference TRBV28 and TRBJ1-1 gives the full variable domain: DVKVTQSSRYLVKRTGEKVFLECVQDMDHENMFWYRQDPGLGLRLIYFSYDVKMKEKGDIPEGYSVSREKKERFSLILESASTNQTSMYLCASSLWTSFLMNTEAFFGQGTRLTVV.

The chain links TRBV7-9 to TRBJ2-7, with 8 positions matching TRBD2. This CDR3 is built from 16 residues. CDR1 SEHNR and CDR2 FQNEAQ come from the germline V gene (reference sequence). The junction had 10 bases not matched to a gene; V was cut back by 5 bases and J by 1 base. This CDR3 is CASSEAGGIGSYEQYF. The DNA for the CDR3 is TGTGCCAGCAGCGAGGCGGGAGGAATCGGGTCCTACGAGCAGTACTTC.

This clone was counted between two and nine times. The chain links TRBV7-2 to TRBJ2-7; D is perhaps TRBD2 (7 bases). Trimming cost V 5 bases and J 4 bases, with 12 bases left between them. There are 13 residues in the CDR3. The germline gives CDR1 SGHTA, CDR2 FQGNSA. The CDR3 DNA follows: TGTGCCAGCAGCCGAGGGGGGGTATACGAGCAGTACGTC. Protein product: CASSRGGVYEQYV.

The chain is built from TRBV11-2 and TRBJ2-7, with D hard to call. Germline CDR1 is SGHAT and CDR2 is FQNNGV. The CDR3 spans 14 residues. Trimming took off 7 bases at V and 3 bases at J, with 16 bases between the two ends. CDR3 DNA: TGTGCCAGCACCCTGACACATAACCACTACGAGCAGTACTTC. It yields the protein CASTLTHNHYEQYF.

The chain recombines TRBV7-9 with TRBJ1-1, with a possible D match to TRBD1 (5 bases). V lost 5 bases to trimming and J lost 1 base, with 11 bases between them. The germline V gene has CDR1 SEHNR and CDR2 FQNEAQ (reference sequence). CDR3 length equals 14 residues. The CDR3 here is CASSLDGGNTEAFF. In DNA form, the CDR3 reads TGTGCCAGCAGCCTTGACGGGGGGAACACTGAAGCTTTCTTT.